Listed below are T cell receptor beta chains from one sample, sequenced in a study of TIL therapy for anti-PD-1-resistant metastatic lung cancer. Libraries were prepared by immunoSEQ multiplex PCR; TCRdb keeps only in-frame clonotypes and omits some of them. The sample lists 10,000 to 12,000 clones; 55% to 60% were seen once. The source material was tumor tissue, sampled at baseline. The receptors derive from a person aged 25-80 years with non-small cell lung cancer. Both conserved end residues are part of each CDR3. A D gene is named only where the DNA matches it firmly. Clone sizes are given selectively: once, few, many, or a class where the clone is expanded.

V gene: TRBV4-1
D gene: -
clone size: few
J gene: TRBJ1-1
CDR3 DNA: TGCGCCAGCAGCCTAGAGACTTTGGGGACCGAAGCTTTCTTT
CDR3 protein: CASSLETLGTEAFF

V gene: TRBV2
D gene: -
clone size: -
J gene: TRBJ2-3
CDR3 DNA: TGTGCCAGCAGTGAAATCAGGGGCGCAGATACGCAGTATTTT
CDR3 protein: CASSEIRGADTQYF

V gene: TRBV19
D gene: TRBD2
clone size: -
J gene: TRBJ2-3
CDR3 DNA: TGTGCCAGTAGGTTAGCGGGGGCGGTAGATACGCAGTATTTT
CDR3 protein: CASRLAGAVDTQYF

V gene: TRBV7-9
D gene: -
clone size: medium-sized
J gene: TRBJ1-5
CDR3 DNA: TGTGCCAGCAGCCACGGACCCAATCAGCCCCAGCATTTT
CDR3 protein: CASSHGPNQPQHF

V gene: TRBV4-1
D gene: TRBD1
clone size: -
J gene: TRBJ1-2
CDR3 DNA: TGCGCCAGCAGACAGAAGGGACAGGGGAAAGGCTATGGCTACACCTTC
CDR3 protein: CASRQKGQGKGYGYTF

V gene: TRBV7-2
D gene: -
clone size: -
J gene: TRBJ2-5
CDR3 DNA: TGTGCCAGCAGTAAACCCTATCGAGCAACAGAGACCCAGTACTTC
CDR3 protein: CASSKPYRATETQYF

V gene: TRBV11-2
D gene: TRBD2
clone size: -
J gene: TRBJ2-1
CDR3 DNA: TGTGCCAGCAGCCTCAGGACTAGCGGGAGGTTCTTTACGAGTGAGCAGTTCTTC
CDR3 protein: CASSLRTSGRFFTSEQFF

V gene: TRBV6-1
D gene: -
clone size: -
J gene: TRBJ2-7
CDR3 DNA: TGTGCCAGCAGCCTACGGGGGACATTCTACGAGCAGTACTTC
CDR3 protein: CASSLRGTFYEQYF

V gene: TRBV5-1
D gene: -
clone size: -
J gene: TRBJ2-5
CDR3 DNA: TGCGCCAGCAGCTTGGGATCGGGGTTGGGAGAGACCCAGTACTTC
CDR3 protein: CASSLGSGLGETQYF

V gene: TRBV12-5
D gene: -
clone size: -
J gene: TRBJ2-1
CDR3 DNA: TGTGCTAGTGGTTTGGCCGCGGGAATTTACAATGAGCAGTTCTTC
CDR3 protein: CASGLAAGIYNEQFF

V gene: TRBV4-1
D gene: TRBD1
clone size: -
J gene: TRBJ2-1
CDR3 DNA: TGCGCCAGCAGCCAACTAACAGGGGGCTACAATGAGCAGTTCTTC
CDR3 protein: CASSQLTGGYNEQFF

V gene: TRBV2
D gene: -
clone size: -
J gene: TRBJ1-5
CDR3 DNA: TGTGCCAGCCAAACAGACACCAATCAGCCCCAGCATTTT
CDR3 protein: CASQTDTNQPQHF

V gene: TRBV5-1
D gene: -
clone size: -
J gene: TRBJ1-2
CDR3 DNA: TGCGCCAGCAGCTTGGCCAGGGACGTTTATGGCTACACCTTC
CDR3 protein: CASSLARDVYGYTF

V gene: TRBV2
D gene: -
clone size: medium-sized
J gene: TRBJ1-1
CDR3 DNA: TGTGCCAGCAGGGATCTAATTGACACTGAAGCTTTCTTT
CDR3 protein: CASRDLIDTEAFF

V gene: TRBV6-5
D gene: -
clone size: -
J gene: TRBJ2-7
CDR3 DNA: TGTGCCAGCAGTGAAGGATCCTACGAGCAGTACTTC
CDR3 protein: CASSEGSYEQYF

V gene: TRBV10-3
D gene: TRBD1
clone size: -
J gene: TRBJ1-1
CDR3 DNA: TGTGCCATCAGTGAGTCGGGACAGGGGGGGACTGAAGCTTTCTTT
CDR3 protein: CAISESGQGGTEAFF

V gene: TRBV5-1
D gene: -
clone size: -
J gene: TRBJ1-1
CDR3 DNA: TGCGCCAGCAGCTTGGATGCGGAGACCACTGAAGCTTTCTTT
CDR3 protein: CASSLDAETTEAFF

V gene: TRBV6-1
D gene: -
clone size: once
J gene: TRBJ2-7
CDR3 DNA: TGTGCCAGCCGTGGAATCCGATACGAGCAGTACTTC
CDR3 protein: CASRGIRYEQYF

V gene: TRBV7-9
D gene: -
clone size: medium-sized
J gene: TRBJ2-2
CDR3 DNA: TGTGCCAGCAGCCCCGGACAGTCGAACACCGGGGAGCTGTTTTTT
CDR3 protein: CASSPGQSNTGELFF

V gene: TRBV7-9
D gene: TRBD1
clone size: -
J gene: TRBJ2-1
CDR3 DNA: TGTGCCAGCAGCTTAGCGCAGGGGGCCCCTCAGTTCTTC
CDR3 protein: CASSLAQGAPQFF

V gene: TRBV7-9
D gene: TRBD1
clone size: -
J gene: TRBJ1-5
CDR3 DNA: TGTGCCAGCAGCAGGACAGGTGAGGATGAGCCCCAGCATTTT
CDR3 protein: CASSRTGEDEPQHF

V gene: TRBV5-5
D gene: -
clone size: -
J gene: TRBJ1-1
CDR3 DNA: TGTGCCAGCAGCTTGGGGAGGGAACGGACTGAAGCTTTCTTT
CDR3 protein: CASSLGRERTEAFF

V gene: TRBV5-1
D gene: TRBD2
clone size: -
J gene: TRBJ2-3
CDR3 DNA: TGCGCCAGCAGCTTGGTCAGGACTAGCGGCACAGATACGCAGTATTTT
CDR3 protein: CASSLVRTSGTDTQYF

V gene: TRBV7-3
D gene: TRBD2
clone size: -
J gene: TRBJ2-1
CDR3 DNA: TGTGCCAGCAGCCCGGGGGATAGCGGGATCTGGGAGGATGAGCAGTTCTTC
CDR3 protein: CASSPGDSGIWEDEQFF

V gene: TRBV18
D gene: -
clone size: -
J gene: TRBJ2-7
CDR3 DNA: TGTGCCAGCTCACCACCGAGGTCCTACGAGCAGTACTTC
CDR3 protein: CASSPPRSYEQYF

V gene: TRBV20-1
D gene: -
clone size: medium-sized
J gene: TRBJ2-1
CDR3 DNA: TGCAGTGCTAGAGAGGTGAATGAGCAGTTCTTC
CDR3 protein: CSAREVNEQFF

V gene: TRBV19
D gene: TRBD1
clone size: -
J gene: TRBJ1-1
CDR3 DNA: TGTGCCAGTCTTCTCGGGCAGGGGGGAACTGAAGCTTTCTTT
CDR3 protein: CASLLGQGGTEAFF

V gene: TRBV7-2
D gene: -
clone size: -
J gene: TRBJ2-2
CDR3 DNA: TGTGCCAGCAGCTTAATGAGACCCCAGAACACCGGGGAGCTGTTTTTT
CDR3 protein: CASSLMRPQNTGELFF

V gene: TRBV5-4
D gene: TRBD1
clone size: -
J gene: TRBJ2-1
CDR3 DNA: TGTGCCAGCAGCCAACCGGACAGGGGGTACAATGAGCAGTTCTTC
CDR3 protein: CASSQPDRGYNEQFF

V gene: TRBV7-3
D gene: -
clone size: few
J gene: TRBJ2-3
CDR3 DNA: TGTGCCAGCAGCCCCCCGGACAGCGCTACAGATACGCAGTATTTT
CDR3 protein: CASSPPDSATDTQYF

V gene: TRBV6-5
D gene: TRBD2
clone size: few
J gene: TRBJ2-1
CDR3 DNA: TGTGCCAGCAGAAAGGGACTAGCAACCTACAATGAGCAGTTCTTC
CDR3 protein: CASRKGLATYNEQFF

V gene: TRBV7-2
D gene: TRBD1
clone size: -
J gene: TRBJ1-5
CDR3 DNA: TGTGCCAGCAGCCCGGGACAGGGATATCAGCCCCAGCATTTT
CDR3 protein: CASSPGQGYQPQHF

V gene: TRBV4-2
D gene: TRBD1
clone size: few
J gene: TRBJ2-7
CDR3 DNA: TGTGCCAGCAGCCTACAGGGGGCTGATAGGTACGAGCAGTACTTC
CDR3 protein: CASSLQGADRYEQYF

V gene: TRBV11-3
D gene: -
clone size: -
J gene: TRBJ1-2
CDR3 DNA: TGTGCCAGCAGCTTTGGGGCTGGCTACACCTTC
CDR3 protein: CASSFGAGYTF

V gene: TRBV10-3
D gene: TRBD2
clone size: few
J gene: TRBJ2-5
CDR3 DNA: TGTGCCATCAGTGATCCAGCGGGAGTCAGAGAGACCCAGTACTTC
CDR3 protein: CAISDPAGVRETQYF

V gene: TRBV18
D gene: -
clone size: once
J gene: TRBJ1-5
CDR3 DNA: TGTGCCAGCTCACCGGGACGAGGGGGCAATCAGCCCCAGCATTTT
CDR3 protein: CASSPGRGGNQPQHF

V gene: TRBV5-1
D gene: -
clone size: -
J gene: TRBJ2-7
CDR3 DNA: TGCGCCAGCAGCTCCTCCCTTGGCCAGGGCTACGAGCAGTACTTC
CDR3 protein: CASSSSLGQGYEQYF

V gene: TRBV2
D gene: TRBD2
clone size: -
J gene: TRBJ2-5
CDR3 DNA: TGTGCCAGCAGGGACGCTAGCGGGCTACAAGAGACCCAGTACTTC
CDR3 protein: CASRDASGLQETQYF

V gene: TRBV6-5
D gene: -
clone size: -
J gene: TRBJ2-7
CDR3 DNA: TGTGCCAGCAGTTACTCGCGGGACAACGAGCAGTACTTC
CDR3 protein: CASSYSRDNEQYF

V gene: TRBV18
D gene: -
clone size: -
J gene: TRBJ1-2
CDR3 DNA: TGTGCCAGCTCACCAGGGGTCGGCTACACCTTC
CDR3 protein: CASSPGVGYTF

V gene: TRBV5-5
D gene: -
clone size: once
J gene: TRBJ1-1
CDR3 DNA: TGTGCCAGCAGCTCTCCGGGGACGGGGAACACTGAAGCTTTCTTT
CDR3 protein: CASSSPGTGNTEAFF

V gene: TRBV15
D gene: -
clone size: -
J gene: TRBJ2-1
CDR3 DNA: TGTGCCACCAGCGCCCGCAATGAGCAGTTCTTC
CDR3 protein: CATSARNEQFF

V gene: TRBV18
D gene: TRBD1
clone size: -
J gene: TRBJ1-6
CDR3 DNA: TGTGCCAGCTCACTTGGGACAGGAGAATCACCCCTCCACTTT
CDR3 protein: CASSLGTGESPLHF

V gene: TRBV7-9
D gene: TRBD1
clone size: -
J gene: TRBJ2-4
CDR3 DNA: TGTGCCAGCAGCATAGCCCCAGGGGGCAGTGACATTCAGTACTTC
CDR3 protein: CASSIAPGGSDIQYF

V gene: TRBV4-2
D gene: -
clone size: -
J gene: TRBJ2-5
CDR3 DNA: TGTGCCAGCAGCCAAGATATCCGGTCAGAAGAGACCCAGTACTTC
CDR3 protein: CASSQDIRSEETQYF

V gene: TRBV10-3
D gene: TRBD2
clone size: -
J gene: TRBJ2-3
CDR3 DNA: TGTGCCATCAGTGAGTCGGTGGTCTCGCGGGAGAGAACCACAGATACGCAGTATTTT
CDR3 protein: CAISESVVSRERTTDTQYF

V gene: TRBV5-1
D gene: TRBD1
clone size: few
J gene: TRBJ1-1
CDR3 DNA: TGCGCCAGCAGCTTGGACAGGGGGACTGAAGCTTTCTTT
CDR3 protein: CASSLDRGTEAFF

V gene: TRBV6-1
D gene: -
clone size: -
J gene: TRBJ1-4
CDR3 DNA: TGTGCCAGCAGTGACCCCGGGAGACAGATGGAAAAACTGTTTTTT
CDR3 protein: CASSDPGRQMEKLFF

V gene: TRBV7-6
D gene: TRBD1
clone size: few
J gene: TRBJ2-2
CDR3 DNA: TGTGCCAGCAGCGCCACAGGGGACGCGAGCACCGGGGAGCTGTTTTTT
CDR3 protein: CASSATGDASTGELFF

V gene: TRBV7-9
D gene: -
clone size: -
J gene: TRBJ2-7
CDR3 DNA: TGTGCCAGCAGCTACTATTGGGGGGGCGAAGCCTACGAGCAGTACTTC
CDR3 protein: CASSYYWGGEAYEQYF

V gene: TRBV10-3
D gene: TRBD1
clone size: once
J gene: TRBJ2-7
CDR3 DNA: TGTGCCATCAAAGGACAGGGATCAGGGGTAGAATACGAGCAGTACTTC
CDR3 protein: CAIKGQGSGVEYEQYF